These T cell receptor beta chains were read from a single sample in a study of radiation and T cells in renal cell carcinoma. Sequencing was performed with immunoSEQ multiplex PCR; in TCRdb, only in-frame clones are kept and a portion is missing. The table lists roughly 60,000 clones, around 77% of them singletons. The specimen comprised blood, sampled from a patient whose treatment included radiotherapy and nephrectomy. Receptors were obtained from a man aged 60 to 75 with renal cell carcinoma. The CDR3 runs from the conserved cysteine through the conserved F or W. D genes are given only for firm matches. For some rows the clone size is stated as once, few or many, or as a class when expanded; others skip it.

clone_size j_call v_call d_call cdr3_aa cdr3_nt
NA TRBJ1-1 TRBV6-4 NA CASSDSGTPRTEAFF TGTGCCAGCAGTGACTCCGGGACACCCCGTACTGAAGCTTTCTTT
once TRBJ1-2 TRBV5-1 NA CASSLAAHYGYTF TGCGCCAGCAGCTTAGCGGCCCACTATGGCTACACCTTC
NA TRBJ2-3 TRBV7-9 TRBD2 CASSLVPSGTDTQYF TGTGCCAGCAGCTTAGTTCCTAGCGGGACCGATACGCAGTATTTT
NA TRBJ1-1 TRBV18 TRBD1 CASSPRQGSAEAFF TGTGCCAGCTCACCGCGACAGGGATCGGCTGAAGCTTTCTTT
NA TRBJ2-5 TRBV19 NA CASSIGNEETQYF TGTGCCAGTAGTATTGGCAACGAAGAGACCCAGTACTTC
once TRBJ2-7 TRBV18 NA CASSRELSSYEQYF TGTGCCAGCTCTCGTGAGCTCAGCTCCTACGAGCAGTACTTC
few TRBJ2-2 TRBV10-3 TRBD1 CAISEDRGAGELFF TGTGCCATCAGTGAGGACAGGGGGGCCGGGGAGCTGTTTTTT
NA TRBJ2-1 TRBV19 TRBD1 CASSPGQGLYLSYNEQFF TGTGCCAGTAGTCCCGGACAGGGGCTCTACCTCTCCTACAATGAGCAGTTCTTC
NA TRBJ1-4 TRBV19 NA CASSTFRVLTNEKLFF TGTGCCAGTAGTACTTTCAGGGTTTTAACTAATGAAAAACTGTTTTTT
NA TRBJ2-7 TRBV18 TRBD1 CASSPPLGRGQQYF TGTGCCAGCTCACCACCTTTAGGCAGGGGGCAGCAGTACTTC